This TCR beta chain was obtained from a study of CD8 T cells in ankylosing spondylitis. This clonotype was picked up a small number of times. Trimming left V 3 bases short and J 1 base short, with 10 bases between. CDR1 SGHVS and CDR2 FQNEAQ come from the germline V gene. CDR3 size: 14 residues. Using its own MiXCR run on the 5' RACE reads, TCRdb lists one record per CDR3 protein. Of just over 150,000 distinct CDR3 sequences listed, around 19% are singletons. Input material: blood, either unsorted or a sorted T cell fraction (not recorded which). The receptor comes from a male donor with ankylosing spondylitis or in good health (not recorded which). This chain joins TRBV7-8 and TRBJ2-7, with D unresolved. CDR3 residues: CASSFRRSSYEQYF. DNA for the CDR3: TGTGCCAGCAGCTTTCGTAGATCTTCCTACGAGCAGTACTTC.